Sequencing of this TCR beta chain was carried out in a study of T cells after yellow fever vaccination. Study findings and constraints: At approximately 96% for CD4 and 75% to 90% for CD8, most primary-vaccination clones showed up again after the booster.

V was trimmed by 4 bases and J by 2 bases, leaving 2 bases between them. The CDR3 runs to 12 residues. Germline assignment: CDR1 ENHRY and CDR2 SYGVKD. This clonotype has ten or more counts. Its antigen is unknown. Using its own MiXCR run on the 5' RACE reads, TCRdb lists one record per CDR3 protein. The sample shows around 550,000 distinct CDR3 sequences, about 19% of them seen only once. Material: PBMCs, obtained 15 days after the yellow fever booster vaccination. The V and J genes are TRBV10-3 and TRBJ2-2; D unclear. The source is a man aged 25 to 40 who received the YFV17D yellow fever vaccine. The CDR3 DNA follows: TGTGCCATCAGTGTAAACACCGGGGAGCTGTTTTTT. Residues: CAISVNTGELFF.